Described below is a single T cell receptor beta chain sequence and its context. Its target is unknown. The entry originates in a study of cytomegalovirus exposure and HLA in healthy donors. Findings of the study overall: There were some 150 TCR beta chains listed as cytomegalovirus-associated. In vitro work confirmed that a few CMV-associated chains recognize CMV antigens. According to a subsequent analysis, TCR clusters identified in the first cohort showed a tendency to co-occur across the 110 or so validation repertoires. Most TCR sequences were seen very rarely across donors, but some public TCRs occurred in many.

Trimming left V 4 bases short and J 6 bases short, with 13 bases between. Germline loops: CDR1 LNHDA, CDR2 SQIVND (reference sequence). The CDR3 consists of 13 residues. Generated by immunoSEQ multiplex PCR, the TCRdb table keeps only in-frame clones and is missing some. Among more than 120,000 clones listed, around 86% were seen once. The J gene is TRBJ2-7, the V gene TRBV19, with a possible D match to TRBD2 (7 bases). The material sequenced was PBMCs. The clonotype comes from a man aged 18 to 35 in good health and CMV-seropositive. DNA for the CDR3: TGTGCCAGTAGTAGGGGGGGACATGGCGAGCAGTACTTC. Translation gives CASSRGGHGEQYF.